This entry describes one T cell receptor (beta chain). Its cognate antigen is unknown. The data derive from a study of CD8 T cells in ankylosing spondylitis. Regarding the study as a whole: Seven to nine highly homologous variants made up a TCR beta motif, and this motif appeared characteristic of ankylosing spondylitis blood. Disease-linked clones reportedly showed significant enrichment in matched ankylosing spondylitis synovial fluid.

V shed 6 bases, J shed 3 bases, and the junction held 8 bases outside the gene matches. There are 15 residues in the CDR3. Germline CDR1 WSHSY, CDR2 SAAADI. Construction of TCR beta libraries was performed using quantitative 5'-RACE with molecular barcodes. Via MiXCR, TCRdb re-called the 5' RACE reads, giving one row per CDR3 protein. The sample lists about 270,000 distinct CDR3 sequences; roughly a third were seen once. The sequenced sample consisted of blood, either unsorted or a sorted T cell fraction (not recorded which). The chain employs TRBV10-2 and TRBJ2-7; 10 positions match TRBD1. This clonotype originated in a male donor with ankylosing spondylitis or in good health (not recorded which). The CDR3 DNA follows: TGCGCCAGCAGGCCCCCGGGACAGGGGATCTACGAGCAGTACTTC. It is translated as CASRPPGQGIYEQYF.